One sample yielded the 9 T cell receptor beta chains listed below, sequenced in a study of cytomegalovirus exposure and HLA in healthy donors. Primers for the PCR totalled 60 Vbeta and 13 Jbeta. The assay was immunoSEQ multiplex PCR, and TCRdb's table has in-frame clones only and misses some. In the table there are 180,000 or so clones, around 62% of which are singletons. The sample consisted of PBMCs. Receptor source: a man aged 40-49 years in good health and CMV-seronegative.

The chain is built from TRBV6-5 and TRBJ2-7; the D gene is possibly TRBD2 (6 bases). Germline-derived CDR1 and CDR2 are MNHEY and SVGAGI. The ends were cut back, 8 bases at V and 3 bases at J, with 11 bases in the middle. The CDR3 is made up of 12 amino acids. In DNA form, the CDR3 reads TGTGCCAGCGCTAGCGAATACTACGAGCAGTACTTC. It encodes CASASEYYEQYF.

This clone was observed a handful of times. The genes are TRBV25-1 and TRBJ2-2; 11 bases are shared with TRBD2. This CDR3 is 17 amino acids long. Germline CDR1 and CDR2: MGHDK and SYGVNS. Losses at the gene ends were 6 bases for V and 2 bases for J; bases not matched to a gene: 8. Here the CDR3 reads CASSRGTSGQNTGELFF. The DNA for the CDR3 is TGTGCCAGCAGCCGCGGGACTAGCGGCCAAAACACCGGGGAGCTGTTTTTT.

The DNA for the CDR3 is TGTGCCAGCAGCTTAGATACGCGGGCTATGGGTGAGCAGTTCTTC. It codes for CASSLDTRAMGEQFF. The rearrangement uses TRBV7-6 and TRBJ2-1; D possibly corresponds to TRBD2 (5 bases). The CDR3 is 15 residues long. V gave up 1 base and J gave up 9 bases, with 16 bases separating them. The germline CDR1 and CDR2 sequences are SGHVS and FNYEAQ.

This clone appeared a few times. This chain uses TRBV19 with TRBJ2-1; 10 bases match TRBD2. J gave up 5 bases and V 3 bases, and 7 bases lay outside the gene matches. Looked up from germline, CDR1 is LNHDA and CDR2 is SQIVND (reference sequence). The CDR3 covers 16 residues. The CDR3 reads CASSIIGLAVNNEQFF. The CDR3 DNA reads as TGTGCCAGTAGTATTATAGGACTAGCGGTAAACAATGAGCAGTTCTTC.

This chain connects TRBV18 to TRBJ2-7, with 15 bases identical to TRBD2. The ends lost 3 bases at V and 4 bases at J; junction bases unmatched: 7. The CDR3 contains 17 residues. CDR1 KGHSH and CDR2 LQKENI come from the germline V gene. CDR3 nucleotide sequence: TGTGCCAGCTCACCCGGGACTAGCGGGGGGTCCAGGTACGAGCAGTACTTC. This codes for CASSPGTSGGSRYEQYF.

The CDR3 loop is CASSPLGGVGLSNQPQHF. For the CDR3, the DNA is TGTGCCAGCAGTCCACTAGGGGGCGTTGGTCTGAGCAATCAGCCCCAGCATTTT. The chain has TRBV7-6 and TRBJ1-5, with 7 bases aligning to TRBD1. CDR3 length: 18 residues. Germline loops: CDR1 SGHVS, CDR2 FNYEAQ. V shed 6 bases, J shed 1 base, and the junction held 15 bases outside the gene matches.

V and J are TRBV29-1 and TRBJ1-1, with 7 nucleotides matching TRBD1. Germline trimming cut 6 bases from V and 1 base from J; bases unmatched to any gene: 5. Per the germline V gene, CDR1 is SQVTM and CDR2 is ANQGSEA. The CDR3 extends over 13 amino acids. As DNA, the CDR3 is TGCAGCGTGGCCGGACAGGAGAACACTGAAGCTTTCTTT. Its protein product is CSVAGQENTEAFF.

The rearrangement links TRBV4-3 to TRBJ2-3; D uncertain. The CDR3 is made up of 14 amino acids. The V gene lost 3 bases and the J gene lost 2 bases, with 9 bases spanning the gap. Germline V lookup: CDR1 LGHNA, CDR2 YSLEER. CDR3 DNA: TGCGCCAGCAGCCAGGAGAGATACACAGATACGCAGTATTTT. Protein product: CASSQERYTDTQYF.

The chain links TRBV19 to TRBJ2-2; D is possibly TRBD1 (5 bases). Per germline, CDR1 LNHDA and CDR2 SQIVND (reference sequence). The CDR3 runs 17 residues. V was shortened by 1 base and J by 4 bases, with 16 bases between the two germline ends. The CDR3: CASSIAALQVGTGELFF. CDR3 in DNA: TGTGCCAGTAGTATAGCGGCTCTACAGGTTGGCACCGGGGAGCTGTTTTTT.